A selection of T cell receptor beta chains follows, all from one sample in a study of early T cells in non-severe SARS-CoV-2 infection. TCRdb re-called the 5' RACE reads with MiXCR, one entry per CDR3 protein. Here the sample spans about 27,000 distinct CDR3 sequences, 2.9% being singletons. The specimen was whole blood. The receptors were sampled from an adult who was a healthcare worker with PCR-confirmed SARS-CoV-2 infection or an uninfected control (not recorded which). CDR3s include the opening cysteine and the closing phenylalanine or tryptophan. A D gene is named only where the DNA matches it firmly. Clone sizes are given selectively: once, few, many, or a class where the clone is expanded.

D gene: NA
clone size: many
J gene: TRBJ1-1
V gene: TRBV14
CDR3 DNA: TGTGCCAGCAGCCCGTGGGGCACTGAAGCTTTCTTT
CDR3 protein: CASSPWGTEAFF

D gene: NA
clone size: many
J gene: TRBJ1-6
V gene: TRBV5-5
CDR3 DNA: TGTGCCAGCAGCTTGGGCGGCAATTCACCCCTCCACTTT
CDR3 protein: CASSLGGNSPLHF

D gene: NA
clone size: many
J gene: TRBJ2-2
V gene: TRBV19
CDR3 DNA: TGTGCCAGTAGTATAGATGGGCATGTCGGGGAGCTGTTTTTT
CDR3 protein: CASSIDGHVGELFF

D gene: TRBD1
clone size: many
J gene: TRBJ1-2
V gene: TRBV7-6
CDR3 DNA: TGTGCCAGCAGCTATACAGGGGGCAGTGGCTACACCTTC
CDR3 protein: CASSYTGGSGYTF

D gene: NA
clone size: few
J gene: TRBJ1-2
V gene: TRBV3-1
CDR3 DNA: TGTGCCAGCAGCCAAGTAGGCGAGCGGGACTATGGCTACACCTTC
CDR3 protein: CASSQVGERDYGYTF

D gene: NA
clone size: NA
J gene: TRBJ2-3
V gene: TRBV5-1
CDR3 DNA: TGCGCCAGCAGCTTGGATGTAGATACGCAGTATTTT
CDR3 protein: CASSLDVDTQYF

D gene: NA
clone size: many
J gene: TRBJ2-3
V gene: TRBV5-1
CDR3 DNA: TGCGCCAGCAGCGGAGGGACCTTAGGGGATACGCAGTATTTT
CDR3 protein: CASSGGTLGDTQYF

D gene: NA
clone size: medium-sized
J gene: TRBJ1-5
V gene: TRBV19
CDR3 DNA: TGTGCCAGTAGTATCGGCGTTTACTACAATCAGCCCCAGCATTTT
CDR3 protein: CASSIGVYYNQPQHF

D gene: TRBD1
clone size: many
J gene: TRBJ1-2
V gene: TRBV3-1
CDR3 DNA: TGTGCCAGCAGCCCAATAGGGGTTCGAGAGGGGGCCGCTGGCTACACCTTC
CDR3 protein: CASSPIGVREGAAGYTF

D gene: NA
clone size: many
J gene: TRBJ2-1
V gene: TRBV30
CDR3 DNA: TGTGCCTGGAGATCTACTACGAGCTCCTACAATGAGCAGTTCTTC
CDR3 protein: CAWRSTTSSYNEQFF

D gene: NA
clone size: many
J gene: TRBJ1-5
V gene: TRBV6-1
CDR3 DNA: TGTGCCAGCAAAGGTTTTGGGGGGGCCTCAGCCGGCAATCAGCCCCAGCATTTT
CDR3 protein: CASKGFGGASAGNQPQHF

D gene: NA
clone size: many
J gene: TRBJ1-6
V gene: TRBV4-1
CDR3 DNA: TGCGCCAGCAGCCAAGAACAAGTGAACTCCTATAATTCACCCCTCCACTTT
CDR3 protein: CASSQEQVNSYNSPLHF

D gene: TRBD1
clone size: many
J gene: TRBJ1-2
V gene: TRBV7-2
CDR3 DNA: TGTGCCAGCAGCTACGGACAGGCTTCTACCTATGGCTACACCTTC
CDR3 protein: CASSYGQASTYGYTF

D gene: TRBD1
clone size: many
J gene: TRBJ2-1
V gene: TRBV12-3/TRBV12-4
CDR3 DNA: TGTGCCAGCAGCCGCTCTATACTCCGGGACAGGGGCGATGAGCAGTTCTTC
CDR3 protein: CASSRSILRDRGDEQFF

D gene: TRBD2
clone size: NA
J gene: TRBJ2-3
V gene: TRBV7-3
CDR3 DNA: TGTGCCAGCAGCTCCGGACTAGCGGGGGGGTCAGATACGCAGTATTTT
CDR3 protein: CASSSGLAGGSDTQYF

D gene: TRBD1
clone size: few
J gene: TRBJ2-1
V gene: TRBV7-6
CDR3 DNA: TGTGCCAGCAGCTTAGCGATTGGACAGGGTTATGAGCAGTTCTTC
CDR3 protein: CASSLAIGQGYEQFF

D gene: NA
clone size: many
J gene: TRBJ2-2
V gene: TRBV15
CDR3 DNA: TGTGCCACCAGCAGAGTTGGGGGGCTGAACACCGGGGAGCTGTTTTTT
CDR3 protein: CATSRVGGLNTGELFF

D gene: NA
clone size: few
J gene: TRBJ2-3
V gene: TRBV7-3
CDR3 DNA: TGTGCCAGCAGCACCTTAAGCACAGATACGCAGTATTTT
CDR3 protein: CASSTLSTDTQYF

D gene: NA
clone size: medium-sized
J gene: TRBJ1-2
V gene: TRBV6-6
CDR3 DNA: TGTGCCACCGGAATTAACTATGGCTACACCTTC
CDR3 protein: CATGINYGYTF

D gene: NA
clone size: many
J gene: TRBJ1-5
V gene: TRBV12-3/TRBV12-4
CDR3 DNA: TGTGCCAGCAGTTCGCTGAGCAATCAGCCCCAGCATTTT
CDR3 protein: CASSSLSNQPQHF

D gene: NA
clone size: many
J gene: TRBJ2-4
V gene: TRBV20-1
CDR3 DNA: TGCAGTGCTAATCCGCGCTCCGCCAAAAACATTCAGTACTTC
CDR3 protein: CSANPRSAKNIQYF

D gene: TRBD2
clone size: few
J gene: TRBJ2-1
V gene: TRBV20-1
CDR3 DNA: TGCAGTGCTAGTTTGGTAGCGGGGGCCCTCTCCTACAATGAGCAGTTCTTC
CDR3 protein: CSASLVAGALSYNEQFF

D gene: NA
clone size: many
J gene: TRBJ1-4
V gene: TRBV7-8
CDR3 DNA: TGTGCCAGCAGCCCTTCGGGACTTGGGGCTAATGAAAAACTGTTTTTT
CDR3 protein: CASSPSGLGANEKLFF

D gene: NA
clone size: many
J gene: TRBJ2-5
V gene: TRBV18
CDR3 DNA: TGTGCCAGCTCAAGGGCAGGTCTAGAAGAGACCCAGTACTTC
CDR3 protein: CASSRAGLEETQYF

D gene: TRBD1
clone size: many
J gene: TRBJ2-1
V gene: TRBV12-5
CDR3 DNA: TGTGCTGGCCGGGACAGGAACAATGAGCAGTTCTTC
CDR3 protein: CAGRDRNNEQFF

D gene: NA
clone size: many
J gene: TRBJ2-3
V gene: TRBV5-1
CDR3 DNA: TGCGCCAGCAGCCCTAGCGGCACAGATACGCAGTATTTT
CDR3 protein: CASSPSGTDTQYF

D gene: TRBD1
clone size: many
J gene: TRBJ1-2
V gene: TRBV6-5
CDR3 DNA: TGTGCCAGCAGTCGACAGGGAAACTATGGCTACACCTTC
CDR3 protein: CASSRQGNYGYTF

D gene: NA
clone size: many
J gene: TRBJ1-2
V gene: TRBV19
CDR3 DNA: TGTGCCAGCCTGGAGCGGGGGGCCTATGGCTACACCTTC
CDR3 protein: CASLERGAYGYTF

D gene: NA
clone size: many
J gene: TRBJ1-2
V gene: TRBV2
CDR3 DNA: TGTGCCAGCAGGACAGCTGCAAACTATGGCTACACCTTC
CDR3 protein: CASRTAANYGYTF

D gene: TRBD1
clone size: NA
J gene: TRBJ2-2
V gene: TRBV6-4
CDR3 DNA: TGTGCCAGCAGTGACACCGACAGGGCCGGGGAGCTGTTTTTT
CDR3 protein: CASSDTDRAGELFF

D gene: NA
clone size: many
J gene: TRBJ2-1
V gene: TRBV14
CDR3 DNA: TGTGCCAGCAGCCAAGTTACCGTCCTGGGACCTAATGAGCAGTTCTTC
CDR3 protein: CASSQVTVLGPNEQFF

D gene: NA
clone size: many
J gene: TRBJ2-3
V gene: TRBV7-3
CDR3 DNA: TGTGCCAGCAGCTTCGAGGGAAGCACAGATACGCAGTATTTT
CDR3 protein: CASSFEGSTDTQYF

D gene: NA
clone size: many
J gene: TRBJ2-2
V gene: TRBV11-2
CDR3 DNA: TGTGCCAGCAGCTTACCAGAGGACACCGGGGAGCTGTTTTTT
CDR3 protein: CASSLPEDTGELFF

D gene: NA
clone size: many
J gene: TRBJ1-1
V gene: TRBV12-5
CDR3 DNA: TGTGCTAGTGGTTTACCCGACGGGGGCGGTCGCACTGAAGCTTTCTTT
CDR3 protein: CASGLPDGGGRTEAFF

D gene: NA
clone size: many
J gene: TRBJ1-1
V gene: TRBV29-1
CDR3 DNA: TGCAGCGTTCAACCGGGCCCTGAGGCTTTCTTT
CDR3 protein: CSVQPGPEAFF

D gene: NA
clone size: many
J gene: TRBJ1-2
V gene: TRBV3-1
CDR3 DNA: TGTGCCAGCAGCCAAGAGCGGGGGCGCTCGATGCACTATGGCTACACCTTC
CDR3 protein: CASSQERGRSMHYGYTF

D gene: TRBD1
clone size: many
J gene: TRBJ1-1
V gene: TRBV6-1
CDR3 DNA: TGTGCCAGCACCCCCCTCGGACAGGGAAACACTGAAGCTTTCTTT
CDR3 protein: CASTPLGQGNTEAFF

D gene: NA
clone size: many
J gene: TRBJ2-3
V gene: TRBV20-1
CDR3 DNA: TGCAGTGCTCCCGCGGGGTCTGGTGGAGATACGCAGTATTTT
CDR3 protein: CSAPAGSGGDTQYF

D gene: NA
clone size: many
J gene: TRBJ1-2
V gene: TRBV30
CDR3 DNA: TGTGCCTGGAGTGGCGCCCTGGACTATGGCTACACCTTC
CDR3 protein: CAWSGALDYGYTF

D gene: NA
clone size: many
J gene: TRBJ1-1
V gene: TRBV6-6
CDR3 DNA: TGTGCCAGCAGTTACACCGTTGGACGGGGGAACACTGAAGCTTTCTTT
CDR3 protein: CASSYTVGRGNTEAFF

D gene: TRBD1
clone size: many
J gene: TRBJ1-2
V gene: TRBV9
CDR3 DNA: TGTGCCAGCAGCTCCACTGACAGGGGATATGGCTACACCTTC
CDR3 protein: CASSSTDRGYGYTF

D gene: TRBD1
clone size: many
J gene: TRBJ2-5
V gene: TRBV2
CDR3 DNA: TGTGCCAGCAGTGGAGGGACAGGGAGGCGAGAGACCCAGTACTTC
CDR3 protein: CASSGGTGRRETQYF

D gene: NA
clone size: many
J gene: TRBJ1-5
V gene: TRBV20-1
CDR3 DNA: TGCAGTGCTTTTACAGGTAGCAATCAGCCCCAGCATTTT
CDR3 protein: CSAFTGSNQPQHF

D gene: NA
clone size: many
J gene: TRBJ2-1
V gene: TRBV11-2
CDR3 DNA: TGTGCCAGCAGCTCCCGTGGACAGAGCTCCTACAATGAGCAGTTCTTC
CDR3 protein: CASSSRGQSSYNEQFF

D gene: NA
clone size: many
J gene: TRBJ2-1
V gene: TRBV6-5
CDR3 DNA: TGTGCCAGCAGTTTAGGCGGGGCCCTCTCCTACAATGAGCAGTTCTTC
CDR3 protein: CASSLGGALSYNEQFF

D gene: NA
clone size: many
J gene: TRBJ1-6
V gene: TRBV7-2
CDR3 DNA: TGTGCCAGCAGCTCAAGGTGGGGGGACAACCTCCACTTT
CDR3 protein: CASSSRWGDNLHF

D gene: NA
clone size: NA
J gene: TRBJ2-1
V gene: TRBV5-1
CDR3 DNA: TGCGCCAGCAGCTTTAGCGGCCCCACGGGAAATGAGCAGTTCTTC
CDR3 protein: CASSFSGPTGNEQFF

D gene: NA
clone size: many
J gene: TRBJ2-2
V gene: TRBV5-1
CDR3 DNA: TGCGCCAGCAGCTTGATACAGGGAGACACCGGGGAGCTGTTTTTT
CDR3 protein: CASSLIQGDTGELFF

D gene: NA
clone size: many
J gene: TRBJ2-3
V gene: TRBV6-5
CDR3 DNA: TGTGCCAGCAGTTACGGGGGGTATCTAGATACGCAGTATTTT
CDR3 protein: CASSYGGYLDTQYF

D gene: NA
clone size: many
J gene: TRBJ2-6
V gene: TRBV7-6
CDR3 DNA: TGTGCCAGCAGCTTAGCAGGGGCCTCTGGGGCCAACGTCCTGACTTTC
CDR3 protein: CASSLAGASGANVLTF

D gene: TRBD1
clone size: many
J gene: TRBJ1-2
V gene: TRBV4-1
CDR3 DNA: TGCGCCAGCAGCCACCTGACCGACAGGGCGGTCGGCTACACCTTC
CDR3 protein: CASSHLTDRAVGYTF

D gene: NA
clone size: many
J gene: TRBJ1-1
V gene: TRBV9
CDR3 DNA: TGTGCCAGCAGCGTAGGTCGGCAGGGGAAAACGAACACTGAAGCTTTCTTT
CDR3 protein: CASSVGRQGKTNTEAFF

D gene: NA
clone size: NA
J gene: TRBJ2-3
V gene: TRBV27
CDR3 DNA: TGTGCCAGCAGTCCTCCAGGTAGCCCCCCAGATACGCAGTATTTT
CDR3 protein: CASSPPGSPPDTQYF

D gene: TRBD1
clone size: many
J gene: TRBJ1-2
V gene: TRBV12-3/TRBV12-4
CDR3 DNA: TGTGCCAGCAGTTTCGGGACAGCCTATGGCTACACCTTC
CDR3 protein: CASSFGTAYGYTF

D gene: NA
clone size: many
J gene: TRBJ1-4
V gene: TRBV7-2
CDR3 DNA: TGTGCCAGCAGCTCCCAGGGTTTAGGGTCTGAAAAACTGTTTTTT
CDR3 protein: CASSSQGLGSEKLFF